Detailed here is one T cell receptor (beta chain). This clone was recorded once. The specificity of this receptor is unknown. The record has no base qualities; no much larger clone is one base away. The data stem from a study of T cell responses to AZD1222 COVID-19 vaccine (dated by TCRdb to 2020 to 2022). Regarding the research as a whole: AZD1222 recipients given second doses at about 4 weeks or at about 12 weeks were pooled, since spike-specific TCR depth and breadth were not found to differ between the two schedules. TCR sequencing covered 230 or so trial participants: 200 to 220 given two doses of AZD1222 and 26 given two doses of MenACWY control vaccine. Trial participants were enrolled by age into 18-55, 56-69 and 70-plus year subgroups, with about 150, 27 and 61 TCR-sequenced participants respectively. Overall study outcomes, separate from this receptor: Conclusions about previously exposed vaccinees were limited because only a handful of AZD1222 recipients were SARS-CoV-2 seropositive at baseline. Participants were mostly white British and included more females than males, and it was suggested by the authors that clonal diversity may have been underestimated. Because no day 14 peak-response samples were available, repertoires were characterized only after the peak T cell response. The 56-69-year group was small, and its depth increase did not reach significance, likely because of low power. Reportedly, close to half of the unique spike-specific TCRs recognized epitopes lying outside the regions that are mutated in the B.1.351 and B.1.1.7 variants. A significant rise in spike-specific TCR breadth and depth was observed after two AZD1222 doses relative to day 0 and relative to MenACWY recipients. The vaccine-associated CD4 TCRs covered the entire spike protein, and the dominant responses fell in regions 160-218 and 743-854.

The CDR3 regions of human TCRbeta chains were analyzed by immunosequencing. Per the authors' processing: TCRs in the repertoires were matched against a reference library of SARS-CoV-2-specific TCRs that had been generated with the MIRA antigen-specificity platform. Breadth meant the fraction of unique TCRs that were SARS-CoV-2-associated, whereas depth meant the fraction of total T cells that were SARS-CoV-2-associated. Using the MIRA data, each spike-specific TCR was assigned both to the spike region to which the TCR was reactive and to a CD4 or CD8 class. Log10-transformed breadth and depth values were compared by one-way ANOVA with Sidak's multiple comparisons tests. In its TCRdb copy, this immuneACCESS table keeps in-frame sequences only and misses some clones. Where compared with another copy, unresolved V genes explain less than half of these, and the others have no known cause. For V, J and clone size, that table is used; D and trimming come from the DNA. In this sample the table shows approximately 150,000 clones, less than 95% of which occur a single time. The top ten clonotypes cover 1.3% of the sample.

CDR1 is given as MNHEY and CDR2 as SMNVEV, both from the germline V gene (reference sequence). The CDR3 runs 13 amino acids, cysteine and phenylalanine included. The read is trimmed to its CDR3 DNA, 39 bases read in frame from base 1. V is trimmed back by 6 bases and J by 6 bases, and the junction contains 1 base that no gene match accounts for. The time point label of this sample denotes: baseline before first vaccination. The vaccinee samples were drawn from two UK trials, COV001 and COV002, one of which was a single-blind randomized controlled phase 2/3 trial testing AZD1222 (ChAdOx1 nCoV-19) in healthy adults. For TCRbeta chain sequencing, PBMC samples from trial participants were taken at day 0 and at day 28 after the second dose.

The sample consisted of peripheral blood, taken on day 0 of AZD1222 vaccination. Recombination linked TRBV27 to TRBJ2-2, with TRBD2 matching 10 junction bases. The sequence derives from an adult in good health. The bases are TGTGCCAGCAGAGGACTAGCGGCCGGGGAGCTGTTTTTT. The translation is CASRGLAAGELFF.